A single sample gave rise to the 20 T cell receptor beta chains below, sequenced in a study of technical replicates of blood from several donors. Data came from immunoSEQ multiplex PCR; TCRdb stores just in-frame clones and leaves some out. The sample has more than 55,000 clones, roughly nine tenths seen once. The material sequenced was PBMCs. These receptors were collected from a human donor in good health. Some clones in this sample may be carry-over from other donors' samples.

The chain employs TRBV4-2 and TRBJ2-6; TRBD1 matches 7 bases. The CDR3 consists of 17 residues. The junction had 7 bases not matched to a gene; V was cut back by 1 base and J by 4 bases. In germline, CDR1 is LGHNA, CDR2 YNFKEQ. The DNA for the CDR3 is TGTGCCAGCAGCCAAGGGCAGGGGGTGTCCGGGGCCAACGTCCTGACTTTC. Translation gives CASSQGQGVSGANVLTF.

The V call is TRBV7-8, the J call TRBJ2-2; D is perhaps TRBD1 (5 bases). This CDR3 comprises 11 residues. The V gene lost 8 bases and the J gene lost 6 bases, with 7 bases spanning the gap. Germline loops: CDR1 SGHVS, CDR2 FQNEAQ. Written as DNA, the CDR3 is TGTGCCAGCTGGGGCCCCGGGGAGCTGTTTTTT. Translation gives CASWGPGELFF.

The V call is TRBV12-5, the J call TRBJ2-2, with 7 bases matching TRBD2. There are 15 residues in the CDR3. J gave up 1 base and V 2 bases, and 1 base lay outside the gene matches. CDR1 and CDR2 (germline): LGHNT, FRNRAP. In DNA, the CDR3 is TGTGCTAGTGGTTTGATAGCGGGGAACACCGGGGAGCTGTTTTTT. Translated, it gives CASGLIAGNTGELFF.

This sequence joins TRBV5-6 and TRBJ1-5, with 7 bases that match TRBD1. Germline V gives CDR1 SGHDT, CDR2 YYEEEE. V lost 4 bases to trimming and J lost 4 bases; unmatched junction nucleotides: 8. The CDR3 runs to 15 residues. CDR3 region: CASSTTGWGNQPQHF. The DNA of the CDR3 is TGTGCCAGCAGCACGACAGGGTGGGGGAATCAGCCCCAGCATTTT.

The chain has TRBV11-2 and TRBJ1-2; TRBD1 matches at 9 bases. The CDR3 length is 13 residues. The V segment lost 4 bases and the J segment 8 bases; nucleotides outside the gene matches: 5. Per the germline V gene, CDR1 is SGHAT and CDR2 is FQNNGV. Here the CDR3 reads CASSSDRGKGYTF. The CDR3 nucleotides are TGTGCCAGCAGCTCCGACAGGGGGAAGGGCTACACCTTC.

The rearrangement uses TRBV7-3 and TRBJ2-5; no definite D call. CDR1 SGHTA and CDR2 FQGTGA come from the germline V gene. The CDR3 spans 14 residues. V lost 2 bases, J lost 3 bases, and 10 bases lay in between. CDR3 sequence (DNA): TGTGCCAGCAGCTTAGGTAGAGAGGAAGAGACCCAGTACTTC. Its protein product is CASSLGREEETQYF.

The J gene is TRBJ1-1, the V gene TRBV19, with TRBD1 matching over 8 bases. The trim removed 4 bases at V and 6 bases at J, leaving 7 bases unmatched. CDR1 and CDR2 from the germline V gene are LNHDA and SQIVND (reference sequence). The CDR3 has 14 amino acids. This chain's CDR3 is CASSTTGAGAEAFF. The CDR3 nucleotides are TGTGCCAGTAGTACGACAGGGGCGGGCGCTGAAGCTTTCTTT. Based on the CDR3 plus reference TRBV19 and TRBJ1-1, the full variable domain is DGGITQSPKYLFRKEGQNVTLSCEQNLNHDAMYWYRQDPGQGLRLIYYSQIVNDFQKGDIAEGYSVSREKKESFPLTVTSAQKNPTAFYLCASSTTGAGAEAFFGQGTRLTVV.

Here the CDR3 DNA reads TGTGCCATCCTGAAATCGACAGGGGGGGCGAGGGAGCAGTACTTC. Its translation is CAILKSTGGAREQYF. The chain uses TRBV10-3 and TRBJ2-7, with 9 bases matching TRBD1. From germline, CDR1 is ENHRY and CDR2 SYGVKD. The CDR3 consists of 15 residues. Trimming at V came to 8 bases and at J to 7 bases, leaving 15 bases not matched to a gene.

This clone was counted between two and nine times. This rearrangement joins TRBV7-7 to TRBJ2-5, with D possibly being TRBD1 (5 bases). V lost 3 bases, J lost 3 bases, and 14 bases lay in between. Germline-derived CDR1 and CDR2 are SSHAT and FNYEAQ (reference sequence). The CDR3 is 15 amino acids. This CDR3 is CASSFGQGEEETQYF. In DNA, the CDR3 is TGTGCCAGCAGCTTCGGGCAGGGTGAGGAAGAGACCCAGTACTTC. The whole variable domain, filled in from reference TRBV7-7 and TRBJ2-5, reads GAGVSQSPRYKVTKRGQDVTLRCDPISSHATLYWYQQALGQGPEFLTYFNYEAQPDKSGLPSDRFSAERPEGSISTLTIQRTEQRDSAMYRCASSFGQGEEETQYFGPGTRLLVL.

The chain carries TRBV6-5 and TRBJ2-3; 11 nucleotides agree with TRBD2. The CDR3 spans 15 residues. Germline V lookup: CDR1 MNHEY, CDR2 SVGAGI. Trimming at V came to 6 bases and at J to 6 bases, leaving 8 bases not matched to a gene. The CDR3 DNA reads TGTGCCAGCAGGCGCACTAGCGGGGGCCGGGATACGCAGTATTTT. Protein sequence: CASRRTSGGRDTQYF.

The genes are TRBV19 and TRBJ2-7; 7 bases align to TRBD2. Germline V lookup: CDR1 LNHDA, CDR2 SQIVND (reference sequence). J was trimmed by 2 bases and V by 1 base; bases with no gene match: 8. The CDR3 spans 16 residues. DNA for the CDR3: TGTGCCAGTAGTATAGGGGTGACTAGCTTTGCCTACGAGCAGTACTTC. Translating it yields CASSIGVTSFAYEQYF.

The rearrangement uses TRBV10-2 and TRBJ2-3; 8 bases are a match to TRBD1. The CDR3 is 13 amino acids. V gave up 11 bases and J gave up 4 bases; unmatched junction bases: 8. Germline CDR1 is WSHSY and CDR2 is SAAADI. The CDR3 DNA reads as TGCGCCGGCTCCAGGGGGCGGGCAGATACGCAGTATTTT. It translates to CAGSRGRADTQYF.

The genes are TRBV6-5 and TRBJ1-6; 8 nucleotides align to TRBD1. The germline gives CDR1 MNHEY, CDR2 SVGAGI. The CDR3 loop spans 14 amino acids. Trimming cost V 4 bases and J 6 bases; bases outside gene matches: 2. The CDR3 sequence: CASSLTGVNSPLHF. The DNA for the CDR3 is TGTGCCAGCAGTTTGACAGGGGTTAATTCACCCCTCCACTTT.

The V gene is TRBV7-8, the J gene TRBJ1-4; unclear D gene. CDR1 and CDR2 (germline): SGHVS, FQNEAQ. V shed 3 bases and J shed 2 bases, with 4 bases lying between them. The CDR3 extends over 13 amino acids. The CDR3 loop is CASSFRTNEKLFF. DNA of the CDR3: TGTGCCAGCAGCTTTCGGACTAATGAAAAACTGTTTTTT.

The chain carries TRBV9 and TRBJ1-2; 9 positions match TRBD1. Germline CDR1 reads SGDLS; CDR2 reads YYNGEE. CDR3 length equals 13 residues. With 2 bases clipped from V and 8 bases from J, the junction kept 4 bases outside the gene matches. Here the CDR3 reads CASSVTGGSGYTF. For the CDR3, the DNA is TGTGCCAGCAGCGTGACAGGGGGTAGCGGCTACACCTTC.

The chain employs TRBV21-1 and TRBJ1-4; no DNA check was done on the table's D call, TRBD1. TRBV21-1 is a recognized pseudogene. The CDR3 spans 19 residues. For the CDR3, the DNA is TGTGCCAGCAGCAAAGAGGGGGGGACAGGGGGCAAAACTAATGAAAAACTGTTTTTT. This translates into CASSKEGGTGGKTNEKLFF.

The CDR3 spells CASSYSSGGETQYF. CDR3 coding DNA: TGTGCCAGCAGCTATTCCAGTGGCGGGGAGACCCAGTACTTC. The chain uses TRBV7-9 and TRBJ2-5, with D perhaps TRBD2 (5 bases). CDR1 and CDR2 (germline): SEHNR, FQNEAQ (reference sequence). Trimming cost V 4 bases and J 5 bases, with 14 bases left between them. The CDR3 extends over 14 amino acids.

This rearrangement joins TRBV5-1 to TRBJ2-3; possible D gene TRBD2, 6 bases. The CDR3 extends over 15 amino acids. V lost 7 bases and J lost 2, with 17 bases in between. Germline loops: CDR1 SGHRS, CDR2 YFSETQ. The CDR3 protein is CASGGSPSFTDTQYF. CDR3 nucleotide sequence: TGCGCCAGCGGGGGGTCTCCGAGCTTCACAGATACGCAGTATTTT.

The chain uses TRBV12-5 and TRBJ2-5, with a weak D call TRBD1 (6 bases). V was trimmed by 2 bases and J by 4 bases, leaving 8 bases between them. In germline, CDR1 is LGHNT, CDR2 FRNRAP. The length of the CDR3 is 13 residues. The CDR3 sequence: CASGLTGRETQYF. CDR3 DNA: TGTGCTAGTGGTTTGACAGGGAGAGAGACCCAGTACTTC.

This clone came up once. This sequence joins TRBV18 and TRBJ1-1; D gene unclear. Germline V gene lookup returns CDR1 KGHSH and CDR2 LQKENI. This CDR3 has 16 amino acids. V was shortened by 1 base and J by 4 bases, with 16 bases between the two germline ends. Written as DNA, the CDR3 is TGTGCCAGCTCACCACGGGAGGTATCGGGGTCCACTGAAGCTTTCTTT. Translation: CASSPREVSGSTEAFF. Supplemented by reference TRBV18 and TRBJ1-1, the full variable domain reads NAGVMQNPRHLVRRRGQEARLRCSPMKGHSHVYWYRQLPEEGLKFMVYLQKENIIDESGMPKERFSAEFPKEGPSILRIQQVVRGDSAAYFCASSPREVSGSTEAFFGQGTRLTVV.